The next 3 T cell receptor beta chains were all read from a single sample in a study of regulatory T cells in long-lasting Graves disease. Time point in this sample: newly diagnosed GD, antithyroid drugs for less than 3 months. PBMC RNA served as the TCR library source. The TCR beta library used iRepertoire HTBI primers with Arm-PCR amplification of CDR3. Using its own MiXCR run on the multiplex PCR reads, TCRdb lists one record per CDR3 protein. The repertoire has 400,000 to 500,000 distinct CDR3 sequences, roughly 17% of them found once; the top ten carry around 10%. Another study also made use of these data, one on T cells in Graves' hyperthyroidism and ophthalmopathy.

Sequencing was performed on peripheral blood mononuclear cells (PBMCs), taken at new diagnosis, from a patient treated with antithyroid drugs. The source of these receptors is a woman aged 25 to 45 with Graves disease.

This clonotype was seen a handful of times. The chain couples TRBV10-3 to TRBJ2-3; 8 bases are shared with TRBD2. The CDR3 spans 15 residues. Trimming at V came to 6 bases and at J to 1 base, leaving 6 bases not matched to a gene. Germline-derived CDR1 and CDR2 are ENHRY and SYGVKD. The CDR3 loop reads CAISKREGGTDTQYF. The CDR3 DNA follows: TGTGCCATCAGCAAACGGGAGGGGGGCACAGATACGCAGTATTTT.

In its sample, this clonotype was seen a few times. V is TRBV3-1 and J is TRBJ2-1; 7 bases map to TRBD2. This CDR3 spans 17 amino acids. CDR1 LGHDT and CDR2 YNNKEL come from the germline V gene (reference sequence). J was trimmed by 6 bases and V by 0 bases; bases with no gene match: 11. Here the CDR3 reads CASSQDLIAGPCNEQFF. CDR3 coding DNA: TGTGCCAGCAGCCAAGATCTTATAGCGGGCCCTTGCAATGAGCAGTTCTTC.

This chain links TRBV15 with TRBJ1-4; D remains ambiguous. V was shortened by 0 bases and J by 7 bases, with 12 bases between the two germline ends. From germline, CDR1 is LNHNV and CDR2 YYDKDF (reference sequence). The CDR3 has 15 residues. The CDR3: CATSRDNSQSEKLFF. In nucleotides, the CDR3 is TGTGCCACCAGCAGAGATAATAGCCAGTCTGAAAAACTGTTTTTT.